This TCR beta chain comes out of a study of cytomegalovirus exposure and HLA in healthy donors (dated by TCRdb to the late 2010s). At the level of the whole study: An earlier analysis of some 600 of the donors reported 276 Gb of sequence data and 90 million to 120 million unique TCR beta sequences obtained from around 180 million T cells. Rather than using new phenotypic data, the later analysis identified candidate immune exposures from TCR beta sequences and from how often those sequences occurred across donors. Genome-wide SNP genotypes for about 65% of the 666 donors were used in a later genetic analysis, which treated that subset as a discovery cohort. Among the roughly 410 genotyped donors, approximately 76% belonged to the genetic ancestry cluster associated with self-reported Caucasian donors. High-throughput TCR immunosequencing, statistical association of individual TCRs with disease status, and machine learning were combined to predict cytomegalovirus infection status. An earlier analysis of around 540 of the donors applied high-throughput TCR beta sequencing to assess whether each TCR beta V gene segment acted as functional or pseudogenic. An early release covering roughly 600 HLA-typed donors comprised roughly 300 gigabases of sequencing data and tens of millions of unique TCR sequences. Typing coverage varied by locus: roughly 620-640 donors for A, B, C, DRB1 and DQB1; roughly 510 for DQA1; 600 to 610 for DPA1; under 490 for DPB1. Donor age, sex, ethnicity and CMV serostatus were compiled alongside the repertoire data. Class I and class II HLA loci were covered by the typing at four-digit resolution. A separate validation cohort of about 110 different subjects was used in addition to the approximately 610-subject first cohort. Roughly five DR-DQ haplotypes were treated as single units for association and clustering because of strong linkage in the cohort. Using immunosequencing, the study profiled T cell repertoires from around 670 subjects and related those repertoires to cytomegalovirus serostatus. To study patterns of TCR occurrence, a later analysis re-analyzed previously published TCR beta repertoires from 550 to 800 donors and added high-resolution HLA genotyping. Among 300 to 450 genotyped donors of the cohort, an average of around 240,000 unique TCR beta nucleotide sequences were sequenced per donor, roughly 20% of them non-productive. The study aimed to test whether cataloging public T cell receptors could reveal signatures of past pathogen exposure. All discovery cohort repertoires had been generated on a single sequencing platform. Overall results and qualifications from the work: According to a later analysis, parvovirus B19, influenza, CMV and Epstein-Barr virus appeared linked to several top co-occurrence clusters. Most TCR sequences were seen in very few donors, while some public TCRs were found in many individuals. An earlier analysis of approximately 590 of the donors showed that most TCR beta V segments appeared in productive rearrangements either about 90% or about 30% of the time, which broadly matched IMGT annotations. Assigning TCR associations to individual alleles was difficult when HLA alleles, especially DR and DQ, strongly co-occurred. The study listed 164 TCR beta chains as associated with cytomegalovirus. A group of highly shared sequence variants was considered likely to be a technical artifact of the sequencing pipeline. In a later analysis, TCR association rates were found to vary across HLA loci, with the most associated TCRs seen for DRB1 alleles and the fewest for HLA-C alleles. In a later analysis, 15,000 to 20,000 TCR beta sequences were associated with specific HLA alleles at a false discovery rate of 0.05. In a later genetic analysis, fewer N-insertions in productive TCRs were reported among donors in an Asian-associated ancestry cluster than the approximately 710-donor mean. Some IMGT-functional V segments, including TRBV6-2 and TRBV6-3, could not be distinguished by the 87-base-pair reads and were therefore excluded. Presence/absence analyses assumed roughly uniform sequencing depth across donors, an assumption that may not hold. A later analysis found that HLA-associated TCR beta chains were more clonally expanded and had lower generation probabilities than equally common non-associated chains. CMV serostatus was the only immune exposure information available for the cohort. An association between a missense DCLRE1C variant and V-gene and J-gene trimming of TCR beta chains was found in a later genetic analysis and replicated in an independent cohort. According to a later analysis, most CMV-associated TCR beta chains appeared to be HLA-restricted, and the HLA associations seemed to be driven largely by CMV exposure. Three of the identified cytomegalovirus-associated TCR beta chains were confirmed in vitro to be specific for cytomegalovirus antigens. A further reported finding was that TCR beta sequences accurately predicted the HLA-A and HLA-B alleles for most subjects in the first cohort. Because HLA typing was missing for some donors at each locus, association tests included only the typed subset. Approximately 16 rarely observed V segments, including chromosome 9 orphons, were excluded from the earlier analysis of approximately 600 of the donors because counts were too low. Cytomegalovirus status was reported to be diagnosed by the classifier with high specificity and sensitivity in both the original and validation cohorts. Correlated functional status among segregating V segments might be attributable to linkage disequilibrium, but an unknown experimental factor could not be ruled out. According to the authors, the approach could potentially be generalized to other disease states and immunological phenotypes. This cohort had only TCR beta chains sequenced, and the lack of alpha or paired-chain data limited which features could be detected.

As concerns this clone: Its antigen is currently not known. Per-nucleotide qualities are absent, and no much larger clonotype sits a single base away.

The cohort was made up of 666 healthy bone marrow donors. At the time of sampling, all cohort members were nominally healthy, though unrecorded immune exposures were likely present. The donor was CMV seropositive and was included in the group of some 290 seropositive cohort members. Each donor provided a peripheral blood sample, and peripheral blood mononuclear cells were used for TCR beta sequencing. Genomic DNA extraction from the blood cell samples was performed with the Qiagen DNeasy Blood Extraction Kit. The library was generated by the immunoSEQ multiplex PCR assay. For the multiplex PCR, a mixture combining 60 forward primers for TCR Vbeta segments and 13 reverse primers for TCR Jbeta segments was used. The CDR3 region of rearranged TCR beta genes was amplified from genomic DNA with a multiplex PCR assay. The amplified TCR beta libraries were sequenced on the Illumina HiSeq System as 87-base-pair reads. Per the authors' processing: In a later analysis, tens of millions of unique TCR beta chains were counted across the roughly 670 repertoires, and about 10 million of these chains were shared by at least two donors. Raw reads were error-corrected and collapsed into unique sequences with a nearest-neighbor algorithm that merged closely related sequences to remove PCR and sequencing errors. V, D and J gene segments were assigned by aligning CDR3 sequences to IMGT reference sequences. For a sequence to be retained, a match of at least six nucleotides to both a V gene segment and a J gene segment was required. Rearrangements were called productive when the CDR3 lacked stop codons and stayed in frame with V and J; all others were non-productive. CDR3 was defined according to IMGT convention as the region running from the second conserved V-encoded cysteine to the conserved J-encoded phenylalanine. In an earlier analysis of 550 to 650 of the donors, sequences lacking an unambiguous match to a single V gene segment were excluded. An earlier analysis of a few hundred of the donors classified V segments as functional when productive rearrangements were above 56.7% and as segregating when the standard deviation between donors was above 5%. A statistical classification framework was built for diagnosing cytomegalovirus status from the catalog of TCR beta chain sequences. A later analysis assigned V and J genes by comparing TCR nucleotide sequences with IMGT/GENE-DB human TR gene sequences. A later analysis assigned CDR3 sequences and most-parsimonious VDJ recombination scenarios with the TCRdist pipeline. A later analysis defined each TCR beta chain by its CDR3 amino acid sequence plus V-gene family, and excluded reads lacking a unique V-gene family. In a later analysis, several hundred highly shared, low-generation-probability nucleotide sequences were removed to address suspected cross-contamination and a sequencing artifact. In a later analysis, a clonal expansion index was calculated for each public chain from normalized within-repertoire ranks of inferred template counts. In a later analysis, generation probabilities were computed using a VDJ recombination model fitted to out-of-frame rearrangements, and the results were checked against IGoR. In a later analysis, TCR-TCR, TCR-HLA and TCR-CMV co-occurrence was scored with hypergeometric tests, and a repertoire-size bias correction was applied to TCR pairs. A later analysis estimated false discovery rates by permuting HLA or CMV assignments 20 times. In a later analysis, co-occurring TCRs were grouped using DBSCAN, with TCRdist sequence similarity added in when clustering inside HLA-allele-positive subsets. For co-occurrence clustering, repertoires with fewer than 30,000 or more than 120,000 public chains were excluded, along with five repertoires with anomalous nucleotide sharing. TCRdb took this table from immuneACCESS and kept in-frame rearrangements with V and J called. Such tables lack part of the clones; where checked against another copy, unresolved V genes explain under half of the gap, and the rest is unexplained. That table is the source of V, J and clone size, and D and trimming were worked out from the DNA. This sample lists 150,000 or so clones; over 75% were detected once. Around 5.4% of the sample comes from the top ten.

CDR1 and CDR2 were assigned from the germline V gene as LGHNA and YNFKEQ. Deletion took 0 bases off V and 6 bases off J, with a span of 12 bases between the germline ends. From cysteine to phenylalanine, the CDR3 is 15 amino acids long. The CDR3 DNA has 45 bases and is translated from base 1. The V and J genes are TRBV4-2 and TRBJ1-5, with TRBD1 tentatively as D gene (6 bases match). The sample taken for sequencing was PBMCs. This receptor was taken from a man aged 25-45 years in good health and CMV-seropositive. The DNA reads as follows: TGTGCCAGCAGCCAAGAACGACAGGTCGGTCAGCCCCAGCATTTT. The encoded protein is CASSQERQVGQPQHF.